Detailed here is one T cell receptor (beta chain). Only in-frame clones appear in the TCRdb table, and some are missing; sequencing was by immunoSEQ multiplex PCR. The sample contains 150,000 or so clones, 93% of which appear only once. J gave up 6 bases and V 3 bases, and 1 base lay outside the gene matches. Germline CDR1 reads MNHNS; CDR2 reads SASEGT. The CDR3 has 13 amino acids. The data belong to a study of control samples from healthy donors and cancer patients. The gene calls are TRBV6-1 and TRBJ2-1; 8 nucleotides line up with TRBD2. The specimen sequenced was blood. This clonotype was sampled from a man aged 45 to 65 in good health. CDR3 DNA sequence: TGTGCCAGCAGTGAGGGACTAGGCAATGAGCAGTTCTTC. Translated: CASSEGLGNEQFF.